Sequencing of this TCR beta chain was carried out in a study of shared clonotypes between healthy human individuals. This CDR3 region has 15 residues. The V gene's germline CDR1 is MNHNS and CDR2 SASEGT. V dropped 10 bases and J dropped 1; count of bases not matched to a gene: 8. The donors were adults (healthy and HIV-negative) with no recent acute infections or vaccinations. The protocol was immunoSEQ multiplex PCR, while the TCRdb copy is restricted to in-frame clones and leaves out a portion. Found here are 950,000 to 1,300,000 clones, around 76% of them singletons; the top ten hold about 1.4%. Sequenced: memory CD4+ T cells sorted from blood. Noted subset: CD45RA-negative fraction. This clonotype was obtained from a man in his late teens or twenties in good health. The chain is built from TRBV6-1 and TRBJ2-2; TRBD2 matches at 8 bases. The CDR3 coding sequence is TGTGCCACCGGGAGCGGGAGAAAGAACACCGGGGAGCTGTTTTTT. Translation: CATGSGRKNTGELFF.